Given below is one TCR beta chain in context. The antigen is unknown. This record comes from a study of cytomegalovirus exposure and HLA in healthy donors. Study conclusions and caveats: TCR beta chain V- and J-gene trimming was linked, in a later analysis, to a missense variant in DCLRE1C.

60 Vbeta and 13 Jbeta primers were used in PCR. Using immunoSEQ multiplex PCR, the repertoire was profiled, and TCRdb retains in-frame clones only, with some absent. Here the sample spans about 170,000 clones, approximately 81% being singletons. Germline V gene lookup returns CDR1 MGHRA and CDR2 YSYEKL. This CDR3 has 17 residues. The V segment lost 3 bases and the J segment 1 base; nucleotides outside the gene matches: 9. The TCR comes from a man aged 18-30 years in good health and CMV-seropositive. Sequenced input: PBMCs. This chain joins TRBV4-1 and TRBJ2-3; TRBD2 agrees at 8 bases. The CDR3 coding sequence is TGCGCCAGCAGCCATTCTTCCGGGACTAGGGGCACAGATACGCAGTATTTT. Amino acids: CASSHSSGTRGTDTQYF.